A single sample is the source of the 10 T cell receptor beta chains below, sequenced in a study of beta chain features in type 1 diabetes. The authors reverse transcribed all of the isolated RNA, so sequencing captured expressed TCRB transcripts. The assay was immunoSEQ multiplex PCR, and TCRdb's table has in-frame clones only and misses some. The sample records just over 600,000 clones, roughly 16% being singletons. Sequencing was done on a sample of naive CD4+ T cells from blood. Source of these receptors: a man younger than 35 in good health.

This clone was observed a few times. The gene calls are TRBV7-3 and TRBJ2-1; 8 bases are a match to TRBD1. The length of the CDR3 is 15 residues. The germline V gene has CDR1 SGHTA and CDR2 FQGTGA. With V trimmed by 6 bases and J by 1 base, 5 bases remained unmatched. The CDR3 loop is CASRADRGSYNEQFF. The CDR3 coding sequence is TGTGCCAGCAGGGCCGACAGGGGTTCCTACAATGAGCAGTTCTTC.

V and J are TRBV16 and TRBJ2-1; 7 positions match TRBD2. CDR1 and CDR2 from the germline V gene are KGHSY and FQNENV. The CDR3 covers 14 residues. V was pared by 2 bases and J by 3 bases, with 1 base of the junction left unmatched. The CDR3 nucleotides are TGTGCCAGCAGCCAAGGGGGGGGCTACAATGAGCAGTTCTTC. Amino acid sequence: CASSQGGGYNEQFF.

The table lists this clone with a few counts. CDR3 in DNA: TGTGCCAGCAGTAAGGGGGACAGGGGCTCCTACGAGCAGTACTTC. This translates into CASSKGDRGSYEQYF. V is TRBV28 and J is TRBJ2-7; TRBD1 aligns across 10 bases. This CDR3 spans 15 amino acids. Germline V gene sequence: CDR1 MDHEN, CDR2 SYDVKM. Germline trimming cut 5 bases from V and 0 bases from J; bases unmatched to any gene: 4.

This clone occurred a few times. The chain combines TRBV7-9 with TRBJ1-1, with unresolved D. The CDR3 is 14 residues long. The V end was cut by 1 base, the J end by 1 base, with 7 bases between. Germline V CDR1 and CDR2: SEHNR, FQNEAQ (reference sequence). CDR3 in amino acids: CASSLVSGNTEAFF. DNA of the CDR3: TGTGCCAGCAGCTTAGTATCCGGGAACACTGAAGCTTTCTTT.

This clone occurred a few times. The CDR3 sequence: CSVEVGGQTFYSGNTIYF. The CDR3 coding sequence is TGCAGCGTTGAAGTGGGAGGACAGACGTTCTACTCTGGAAACACCATATATTTT. The rearrangement links TRBV29-1 to TRBJ1-3; the D gene is possibly TRBD1 (6 bases). V shed 1 base and J shed 0 bases, with 19 bases lying between them. CDR3 length: 18 amino acids. Germline loops: CDR1 SQVTM, CDR2 ANQGSEA.

This clone was counted many times. The chain employs TRBV15 and TRBJ2-6, with D hard to call. V gave up 0 bases and J gave up 3 bases, with 6 bases separating them. The length of the CDR3 is 15 residues. CDR1 and CDR2 from the germline V gene are LNHNV and YYDKDF (reference sequence). The CDR3 DNA is TGTGCCACCAGCAGAGATTTCGGTGGGGCCAACGTCCTGACTTTC. Protein product: CATSRDFGGANVLTF.

This clone has just a few counts. The chain carries TRBV2 and TRBJ2-7; no reliable D call. With 2 bases removed from V and 5 bases from J, the gap between germline ends came to 10 bases. This CDR3 has 13 amino acids. Germline assignment: CDR1 SNHLY and CDR2 FYNNEI. Here the CDR3 DNA reads TGTGCCAGCAGTGAATCGACATACAACGAGCAGTACTTC. Its translation: CASSESTYNEQYF.

The chain has TRBV14 and TRBJ1-5, with D uncertain. In germline, CDR1 is SGHDN, CDR2 FVKESK. The V and J ends lost 1 base and 7 bases respectively, with 11 bases between them. The CDR3 has 14 amino acids. The CDR3, as DNA: TGTGCCAGCAGCCAAGGTGGGGTTTGGCAGCCCCAGCATTTT. Protein product: CASSQGGVWQPQHF.

This clone was found a few times. The V call is TRBV7-2, the J call TRBJ2-1; D is possibly TRBD2 (6 bases). The CDR3 loop spans 16 amino acids. CDR1 is SGHTA and CDR2 is FQGNSA in the germline V gene. Trimming removed 6 bases at V and 2 bases at J, with 17 bases between. The CDR3 sequence is CASRVGRDSAYNEQFF. The CDR3 bases are TGTGCCAGCAGGGTCGGCCGGGACTCCGCCTACAATGAGCAGTTCTTC.

The chain is built from TRBV6-5 and TRBJ2-5, with D unclear. CDR1 is MNHEY and CDR2 is SVGAGI in the germline V gene. The CDR3 spans 15 residues. Trimming removed 3 bases from V and 1 base from J, with 12 bases in between. The CDR3 DNA sequence: TGTGCCAGCAGTTATCGACCGATCCTCCAAGAGACCCAGTACTTC. It is translated as CASSYRPILQETQYF.